The 8 T cell receptor beta chains below all came from one sample that was sequenced in a study of cytotoxic CD8 clonotypes in ibrutinib-treated CLL. TCRdb's table, derived via immunoSEQ multiplex PCR, lists solely in-frame clones and lacks some. The sample holds roughly 130,000 clones; 79% are singletons and the top ten take about 13%. The sequences come from PBMCs, collected after 12 months of ibrutinib treatment. The receptors originated from a human donor with chronic lymphocytic leukemia.

This clone appeared a few times. The chain uses TRBV10-3 and TRBJ2-1; 9 bases are shared with TRBD2. The CDR3 spans 15 residues. Looked up from germline, CDR1 is ENHRY and CDR2 is SYGVKD. The V segment lost 4 bases and the J segment 7 bases; nucleotides outside the gene matches: 8. The CDR3 protein is CAISGNSGSGNEQFF. CDR3 nucleotide sequence: TGTGCCATCAGTGGTAATAGCGGGAGTGGTAATGAGCAGTTCTTC.

V is TRBV6-6 and J is TRBJ1-3; the D is unclear. Trimming removed 6 bases at V and 4 bases at J, with 16 bases between. This CDR3 spans 15 amino acids. Germline CDR1 reads MNHNY; CDR2 reads SVGAGI (reference sequence). CDR3 sequence reads: CASSPNQGTGNTIYF. CDR3 sequence (DNA): TGTGCCAGCAGCCCGAACCAAGGTACCGGAAACACCATATATTTT.

V gene TRBV6-1 combines with J gene TRBJ2-5, with 8 bases fitting TRBD1. This CDR3 is 15 amino acids long. Per germline, CDR1 MNHNS and CDR2 SASEGT. V dropped 5 bases and J dropped 3; count of bases not matched to a gene: 8. The CDR3 nucleotides are TGTGCCAGCAGTATAACAGGGACAGGAAAAGAGACCCAGTACTTC. Translated: CASSITGTGKETQYF.

This chain links TRBV5-6 with TRBJ2-4; tentative D call: TRBD2 (5 bases). The CDR3 is 16 residues long. The V end was cut by 2 bases, the J end by 2 bases, with 14 bases between. Germline assignment: CDR1 SGHDT and CDR2 YYEEEE. CDR3 region: CASSFYRGNTKNIQYF. CDR3 DNA: TGTGCCAGCAGCTTCTATCGAGGGAACACCAAAAACATTCAGTACTTC.

The gene calls are TRBV11-3 and TRBJ1-1, with 11 bases fitting TRBD1. J gave up 2 bases and V 5 bases, and 4 bases lay outside the gene matches. Germline CDR1 and CDR2: SGHNT and YENEEA. The CDR3 covers 15 residues. The CDR3: CASSPGQGANTEAFF. The CDR3 nucleotides are TGTGCCAGCAGCCCCGGACAGGGGGCTAACACTGAAGCTTTCTTT.

The chain links TRBV29-1 to TRBJ2-3; TRBD1 matches 7 bases. J lost 1 base, V lost 3 bases, and 1 base had no gene match. Germline values: CDR1 SQVTM, CDR2 ANQGSEA. There are 13 residues in the CDR3. CDR3 sequence (DNA): TGCAGCGTTGATGGGACAGGCACAGATACGCAGTATTTT. Its translation: CSVDGTGTDTQYF.

V usage is TRBV11-2 and J usage is TRBJ2-1; 8 bases align to TRBD2. Losses at the gene ends were 2 bases for V and 3 bases for J; bases not matched to a gene: 3. Germline assignment: CDR1 SGHAT and CDR2 FQNNGV. CDR3 size: 15 residues. CDR3 sequence (DNA): TGTGCCAGCAGCTTACCACTAGCGGTCTACAATGAGCAGTTCTTC. Translation gives CASSLPLAVYNEQFF.

The chain employs TRBV30 and TRBJ2-2; TRBD2 matches 8 bases. This CDR3 is built from 15 residues. V lost 5 bases, J lost 1 base, and 6 bases stayed unmatched. Germline values: CDR1 GTSNPN, CDR2 SVGIG (reference sequence). Written as DNA, the CDR3 is TGTGCCTGGGCCCATCGGGGGGGGAACACCGGGGAGCTGTTTTTT. Translated: CAWAHRGGNTGELFF.